Each of the 30 T cell receptor beta chains below was sequenced from the same sample in a study of OX40 agonist ivuxolimab in advanced cancers. The method was immunoSEQ multiplex PCR; TCRdb's version includes in-frame clones alone and lacks a portion of them. The sample lists some 80,000 clones; about 83% were seen once. The sequences come from CD4+ or CD8+ T cells sorted from blood, collected in a trial of the OX40 agonist ivuxolimab. The receptors were sampled from an adult with an advanced solid tumor such as melanoma, head and neck, liver or kidney cancer.

At least ten counts were recorded for this clone. V gene TRBV9 combines with J gene TRBJ1-6; tentative D call: TRBD1 (6 bases). Germline V gene sequence: CDR1 SGDLS, CDR2 YYNGEE. The CDR3 totals 14 residues. The V gene lost 0 bases and the J gene lost 14 bases, with 15 bases spanning the gap. The CDR3 DNA follows: TGTGCCAGCAGCGTAGGGGACATAGACAATTCCCTCCACTTT. Its translation: CASSVGDIDNSLHF.

V and J are TRBV4-1 and TRBJ2-3, with D perhaps matching TRBD1 or TRBD2 (5 bases each). This CDR3 is 16 amino acids long. The germline CDR1 and CDR2 sequences are MGHRA and YSYEKL. V was clipped by 1 base and J by 1 base, with 12 bases between them. The CDR3 coding sequence is TGCGCCAGCAGCCAAGTTGGGGGTGTGGGCACAGATACGCAGTATTTT. This gives the protein CASSQVGGVGTDTQYF.

This chain uses TRBV28 with TRBJ1-1, with D unresolved. The V end lost 4 bases, the J end lost 5 bases, and 5 bases lay between the germline ends. Germline V CDR1 and CDR2: MDHEN, SYDVKM. The CDR3 extends over 11 amino acids. Here the CDR3 reads CASSSMTEAFF. CDR3 nucleotide sequence: TGTGCCAGCAGTTCGATGACTGAAGCTTTCTTT.

This chain uses TRBV5-1 with TRBJ2-1; TRBD2 matches at 8 bases. The J segment lost 6 bases and the V segment lost 4 bases, leaving 12 bases of the junction unmatched. CDR1 is SGHRS and CDR2 is YFSETQ in the germline V gene. This CDR3 has 16 amino acids. Here the CDR3 reads CASSPDSGSWGNEQFF. The CDR3 region has the DNA TGCGCCAGCAGCCCCGACAGCGGGAGTTGGGGCAATGAGCAGTTCTTC.

The J gene is TRBJ2-5, the V gene TRBV5-6; D might be TRBD1 (5 bases). The V gene lost 1 base and the J gene lost 2 bases, with 12 bases spanning the gap. Germline CDR1 and CDR2: SGHDT and YYEEEE. This CDR3 is built from 15 residues. CDR3 sequence reads: CASSLNTGRQETQYF. The CDR3 coding sequence is TGTGCCAGCAGCTTGAATACAGGCCGACAAGAGACCCAGTACTTC.

The rearrangement links TRBV19 to TRBJ2-3; TRBD2 aligns across 12 bases. The germline V gene has CDR1 LNHDA and CDR2 SQIVND (reference sequence). This CDR3 has 18 amino acids. The J segment lost 3 bases and the V segment lost 4 bases, leaving 11 bases of the junction unmatched. Here the CDR3 reads CASSTQPPSGRETDTQYF. The DNA for the CDR3 is TGTGCCAGTAGTACCCAACCCCCTAGCGGGAGGGAGACAGATACGCAGTATTTT.

The chain couples TRBV27 to TRBJ2-7, with D unclear. Deletions cut 6 bases from V and 0 bases from J, with 15 bases between. Germline CDR1 and CDR2: MNHEY and SMNVEV (reference sequence). This CDR3 contains 15 residues. CDR3 protein: CASSPGWGLSYEQYF. As DNA, the CDR3 is TGTGCCAGCAGCCCCGGTTGGGGTCTCTCCTACGAGCAGTACTTC.

V and J are TRBV7-9 and TRBJ2-7; 8 bases fit TRBD2. The CDR3 runs 17 residues. V lost 4 bases to trimming and J lost 2 bases; unmatched junction nucleotides: 13. Germline CDR1 and CDR2: SEHNR and FQNEAQ (reference sequence). CDR3 region: CASSSGLSSGVTYEQYF. In nucleotides, the CDR3 is TGTGCCAGCAGCTCAGGACTCAGTAGCGGGGTTACCTACGAGCAGTACTTC.

The rearrangement joins TRBV14 to TRBJ2-7; D unclear. The CDR3 loop spans 13 amino acids. V was cut by 0 bases and J by 0 bases, with 3 bases left in between. From germline, CDR1 is SGHDN and CDR2 FVKESK. CDR3: CASSQETSYEQYF. DNA of the CDR3: TGTGCCAGCAGCCAAGAGACCTCCTACGAGCAGTACTTC. The complete variable domain, with remaining parts taken from reference TRBV14 and TRBJ2-7, reads EAGVTQFPSHSVIEKGQTVTLRCDPISGHDNLYWYRRVMGKEIKFLLHFVKESKQDESGMPNNRFLAERTGGTYSTLKVQPAELEDSGVYFCASSQETSYEQYFGPGTRLTVT.

The genes are TRBV5-1 and TRBJ2-7; possible D gene TRBD1, 6 bases. The length of the CDR3 is 14 residues. Deletions cut 5 bases from V and 0 bases from J, with 12 bases between. Germline V gives CDR1 SGHRS, CDR2 YFSETQ. This CDR3 reads CASSEQGSSYEQYF. The CDR3 DNA is TGCGCCAGCAGTGAACAGGGTAGCTCCTACGAGCAGTACTTC.

The rearrangement joins TRBV28 to TRBJ2-7; D unresolved. The V gene's germline CDR1 is MDHEN and CDR2 SYDVKM. This CDR3 comprises 14 residues. V lost 7 bases, J lost 2 bases, and 15 bases lay in between. The CDR3: CASNLGSLPYEQYF. CDR3 coding DNA: TGTGCCAGCAACCTCGGAAGTCTCCCCTACGAGCAGTACTTC.

This chain uses TRBV27 with TRBJ2-1; D might be TRBD1 (5 bases). Germline V gene data show CDR1 as MNHEY and CDR2 as SMNVEV (reference sequence). The CDR3 loop spans 12 amino acids. V was pared by 2 bases and J by 12 bases, with 11 bases between. CDR3 in amino acids: CASSLPQGLQFF. The CDR3 DNA reads TGTGCCAGCAGTTTACCGCAGGGCCTGCAGTTCTTC.

This sequence joins TRBV7-9 and TRBJ1-1; D gene unclear. V lost 3 bases and J 1 base, leaving 12 bases between the germline ends. Germline-derived CDR1 and CDR2 are SEHNR and FQNEAQ (reference sequence). This CDR3 spans 15 amino acids. CDR3 region: CASSFPLDWNTEAFF. CDR3 coding DNA: TGTGCCAGCAGCTTCCCACTGGACTGGAACACTGAAGCTTTCTTT.

This rearrangement joins TRBV4-3 to TRBJ1-1; D gene uncertain. The V gene's germline CDR1 is LGHNA and CDR2 YSLEER. The CDR3 has 13 residues. V was cut by 5 bases and J by 11 bases, with 18 bases left in between. Here the CDR3 reads CASSGRTEAQAFF. The CDR3 bases are TGCGCCAGCAGCGGACGGACGGAGGCCCAGGCTTTCTTT.

The V gene is TRBV28, the J gene TRBJ2-3, with a weak D call TRBD2 (6 bases). Trimming cost V 5 bases and J 0 bases, with 9 bases left between them. Germline CDR1 is MDHEN and CDR2 is SYDVKM. This CDR3 region has 14 residues. The CDR3: CASSLARSTDTQYF. The CDR3 bases are TGTGCCAGCAGTCTAGCGCGGAGCACAGATACGCAGTATTTT.

The chain combines TRBV25-1 with TRBJ2-7; no definite D call. The CDR3 extends over 14 amino acids. Trimming left V 1 base short and J 2 bases short, with 9 bases between. Per germline, CDR1 MGHDK and CDR2 SYGVNS. The CDR3 DNA reads TGTGCCAGCAGTGAATTTGACGAGACCTACGAGCAGTACTTC. Its protein is CASSEFDETYEQYF.

V usage is TRBV30 and J usage is TRBJ1-4; TRBD1 might be the D (5 bases). Germline loops: CDR1 GTSNPN, CDR2 SVGIG (reference sequence). CDR3 length: 8 residues. With 7 bases removed from V and 17 bases from J, the gap between germline ends came to 11 bases. The CDR3 protein is CASGAGFF. The CDR3 DNA sequence: TGTGCCTCTGGGGCGGGATTTTTT.

This chain uses TRBV30 with TRBJ1-4; TRBD1 is a possible D gene (5 bases). The CDR3 length is 13 residues. The germline V gene encodes CDR1 GTSNPN and CDR2 SVGIG (reference sequence). Trimming removed 0 bases at V and 7 bases at J, with 9 bases between. The CDR3 nucleotides read TGTGCCTGGAGTGTACGGGGGAGTGAAAAACTGTTTTTT. This gives the protein CAWSVRGSEKLFF.

Here the CDR3 reads CSVSPMTGSTFF. CDR3 nucleotides: TGCAGCGTGTCCCCGATGACAGGATCAACTTTCTTT. This sequence joins TRBV29-1 and TRBJ1-1, with a possible D match to TRBD1 (6 bases). CDR1 and CDR2 from the germline V gene are SQVTM and ANQGSEA. The CDR3 is made up of 12 amino acids. V was pared by 6 bases and J by 12 bases, with 20 bases between.

This sequence joins TRBV11-2 and TRBJ2-5; D is unclear. V lost 1 base and J lost 2, with 2 bases in between. Germline V lookup: CDR1 SGHAT, CDR2 FQNNGV. This CDR3 is 12 amino acids long. The CDR3 nucleotides read TGTGCCAGCAGCTTAGGACAAGAGACCCAGTACTTC. This sequence encodes CASSLGQETQYF.

The chain carries TRBV7-9 and TRBJ2-7; D not resolved. CDR3 length: 12 residues. CDR1 and CDR2 from the germline V gene are SEHNR and FQNEAQ (reference sequence). The V end was cut by 1 base, the J end by 3 bases, with 4 bases between. The CDR3 here is CASSLDYYEQYF. The CDR3 DNA reads TGTGCCAGCAGCTTAGACTACTACGAGCAGTACTTC.

This chain links TRBV7-9 with TRBJ2-5; a weak D match, TRBD2 (5 bases). V was trimmed by 1 base and J by 4 bases, leaving 13 bases between them. This CDR3 spans 15 amino acids. Germline V gene data show CDR1 as SEHNR and CDR2 as FQNEAQ (reference sequence). DNA for the CDR3: TGTGCCAGCAGCTTAGATGCCGGGGAACGAGAGACCCAGTACTTC. Its translation is CASSLDAGERETQYF.

V is TRBV5-6 and J is TRBJ1-4, with D hard to call. CDR1 is SGHDT and CDR2 is YYEEEE in the germline V gene. CDR3 size: 16 residues. Trimming left V 1 base short and J 0 bases short, with 10 bases between. CDR3 sequence reads: CASSLTVSATNEKLFF. DNA of the CDR3: TGTGCCAGCAGCTTGACCGTGAGTGCAACTAATGAAAAACTGTTTTTT.

The chain links TRBV7-6 to TRBJ2-1, with D unresolved. Trimming left V 0 bases short and J 7 bases short, with 10 bases between. The CDR3 is 14 amino acids. From germline, CDR1 is SGHVS and CDR2 FNYEAQ. CDR3 sequence (DNA): TGTGCCAGCAGCTTAGCCCACAATGGGAATGAGCAGTTCTTC. Its translation is CASSLAHNGNEQFF.

The chain recombines TRBV14 with TRBJ1-1, with D possibly being TRBD1 (5 bases). Germline V gene sequence: CDR1 SGHDN, CDR2 FVKESK. The ends were cut back, 4 bases at V and 3 bases at J, with 18 bases in the middle. This CDR3 region has 16 residues. The CDR3 DNA follows: TGTGCCAGCAGCCCCTTTGGGGGGAGAGGGGACACTGAAGCTTTCTTT. Translated, it gives CASSPFGGRGDTEAFF.

The chain joins TRBV7-2 to TRBJ2-1; TRBD2 matches at 9 bases. The V and J ends lost 11 bases and 6 bases, in that order; junction bases with no gene match: 11. The CDR3 is made up of 14 amino acids. Germline V lookup: CDR1 SGHTA, CDR2 FQGNSA. The CDR3 sequence is CALSVGLAGNEQFF. CDR3 sequence (DNA): TGTGCCCTGAGTGTGGGACTAGCTGGCAATGAGCAGTTCTTC.

V gene TRBV6-5 combines with J gene TRBJ2-7; tentatively, D is TRBD1 or TRBD2 (5 bases each). The CDR3 covers 16 residues. Deletions cut 3 bases from V and 1 base from J, with 16 bases between. Germline CDR1 MNHEY, CDR2 SVGAGI. The CDR3 sequence: CASSYSGLGSSYEQYF. Written as DNA, the CDR3 is TGTGCCAGCAGTTATTCGGGGCTGGGCAGTTCCTACGAGCAGTACTTC.

The chain has TRBV19 and TRBJ1-5, with D possibly being TRBD1 (5 bases). Germline values: CDR1 LNHDA, CDR2 SQIVND (reference sequence). V was pared by 6 bases and J by 3 bases, with 12 bases between. This CDR3 region has 14 residues. The CDR3 here is CASSRGGSNQPQHF. Written as DNA, the CDR3 is TGTGCCAGTAGCCGGGGGGGGTCCAATCAGCCCCAGCATTTT.

The chain has TRBV15 and TRBJ2-1; the D gene could be TRBD1 or TRBD2 (5 bases each). With 5 bases removed from V and 3 bases from J, the gap between germline ends came to 17 bases. The CDR3 totals 16 residues. Per the germline V gene, CDR1 is LNHNV and CDR2 is YYDKDF (reference sequence). The DNA for the CDR3 is TGTGCCACCAGCGGATTTCGGGACGGCCTCTACAATGAGCAGTTCTTC. This codes for CATSGFRDGLYNEQFF.

The chain combines TRBV6-6 with TRBJ1-5, with D possibly matching TRBD1 (5 bases). Trimming removed 5 bases from V and 5 bases from J, with 7 bases in between. CDR3 length equals 12 residues. The germline V gene encodes CDR1 MNHNY and CDR2 SVGAGI (reference sequence). The CDR3 DNA is TGTGCCAGCAGTATGGGGGATCAGCCCCAGCATTTT. Its translation: CASSMGDQPQHF.